Following are 20 T cell receptor beta chains from one sample sequenced in a study of technical replicates of blood from a handful of donors (dated by TCRdb to about 2017). Library preparation used the immunoSEQ multiplex PCR assay. TCRdb re-hosts the immuneACCESS table, in-frame sequences only. Its copies lack some clones; in the studies checked, an unresolved V gene accounts for under half of them, and the cause for the rest is not known. The sample table contains about 12,000 clones; only one count was recorded for 80% to 90% of them. The top ten clones comprise 9.5% to 12% of the sample. Sequences were obtained from PBMCs. These receptors were collected from a human donor in good health.

The gene calls are TRBV6-6 and TRBJ2-1; 10 nucleotides match TRBD1. Germline assignment: CDR1 MNHNY and CDR2 SVGAGI (reference sequence). V gave up 8 bases and J gave up 10 bases; unmatched junction bases: 17. CDR3 length: 16 residues. Written as DNA, the CDR3 is TGTGCCAGCGCATTAGCACTCGGACAGGGGGTAAGGGAGCAGTTCTTC. Translating it yields CASALALGQGVREQFF.

This rearrangement joins TRBV10-3 to TRBJ2-6; tentative D call: TRBD2 (6 bases). The length of the CDR3 is 16 residues. Germline V gene data show CDR1 as ENHRY and CDR2 as SYGVKD. Trimming shortened V by 6 bases and J by 0 bases, and 12 bases separated the two germline ends. The CDR3, as DNA: TGTGCCATCAGCCCGGGACTGAACTCTGGGGCCAACGTCCTGACTTTC. As protein: CAISPGLNSGANVLTF.

V is TRBV7-2 and J is TRBJ1-5; D possibly corresponds to TRBD1 (5 bases). Germline CDR1 SGHTA, CDR2 FQGNSA. The CDR3 is 13 amino acids. V was shortened by 4 bases and J by 5 bases, with 9 bases between the two germline ends. The CDR3 nucleotides are TGTGCCAGCAGCTCGGGGGTGGATCAGCCCCAGCATTTT. Translation: CASSSGVDQPQHF.

The chain links TRBV29-1 to TRBJ2-1; TRBD2 matches 9 bases. This CDR3 region has 16 residues. J gave up 0 bases and V 7 bases, and 10 bases lay outside the gene matches. Germline CDR1 SQVTM, CDR2 ANQGSEA. The CDR3: CSAGTSRQSSYNEQFF. In DNA, the CDR3 is TGCAGCGCCGGGACTAGCCGCCAGAGCTCCTACAATGAGCAGTTCTTC.

Only a few counts were recorded for this clone. The chain uses TRBV19 and TRBJ1-1; D unresolved. Trimming pared 2 bases from V and 4 bases from J, leaving 11 bases between. CDR1 and CDR2 (germline): LNHDA, SQIVND (reference sequence). The length of the CDR3 is 14 residues. The CDR3 loop reads CASSIRLEGTEAFF. In DNA form, the CDR3 reads TGTGCCAGTAGTATAAGGTTAGAGGGCACTGAAGCTTTCTTT. Variable domain in full (rest from reference TRBV19 and TRBJ1-1): DGGITQSPKYLFRKEGQNVTLSCEQNLNHDAMYWYRQDPGQGLRLIYYSQIVNDFQKGDIAEGYSVSREKKESFPLTVTSAQKNPTAFYLCASSIRLEGTEAFFGQGTRLTVV.

V gene TRBV15 combines with J gene TRBJ2-7; D might be TRBD1 (6 bases). V was clipped by 0 bases and J by 4 bases, with 13 bases between them. Germline CDR1 LNHNV, CDR2 YYDKDF (reference sequence). The CDR3 is made up of 15 amino acids. CDR3 in amino acids: CATSRDRDRLYEQYF. The CDR3 DNA is TGTGCCACCAGCAGAGATAGAGACAGGCTGTACGAGCAGTACTTC.

The genes are TRBV25-1 and TRBJ1-2, with D maybe TRBD1 (6 bases). Trimming removed 3 bases at V and 7 bases at J, with 6 bases between. CDR3 length: 11 residues. The germline V gene has CDR1 MGHDK and CDR2 SYGVNS. The CDR3 reads CASSDRGGYTF. The CDR3 coding sequence is TGTGCCAGCAGTGACAGGGGTGGCTACACCTTC.

The chain links TRBV5-6 to TRBJ2-7; weak D call: TRBD2 (6 bases). The CDR3 runs 15 residues. Trimming took 4 bases from V and 0 from J, leaving 14 bases between them. Germline V gene data show CDR1 as SGHDT and CDR2 as YYEEEE. The CDR3: CASSRRDWNSYEQYF. The CDR3 coding sequence is TGTGCCAGCAGCCGCCGGGACTGGAACTCCTACGAGCAGTACTTC.

The gene calls are TRBV27 and TRBJ2-1, with a tentative D call TRBD2 (6 bases). Germline CDR1 is MNHEY and CDR2 is SMNVEV (reference sequence). The CDR3 is 14 amino acids. The V and J ends lost 7 bases and 1 base respectively, with 11 bases between them. Here the CDR3 DNA reads TGTGCCAGCAAGCAACTAGCTTCCTACAATGAGCAGTTCTTC. Translated: CASKQLASYNEQFF.

The genes are TRBV6-5 and TRBJ1-2; 10 nucleotides line up with TRBD1. The CDR3 has 13 residues. Germline CDR1 is MNHEY and CDR2 is SVGAGI. V lost 6 bases, J lost 8 bases, and 6 bases stayed unmatched. The CDR3 region has the DNA TGTGCCAGCAGCCCCCGGACAGGGGGAGGCTACACCTTC. It is translated as CASSPRTGGGYTF.

The V gene is TRBV5-6, the J gene TRBJ2-5, with D possibly being TRBD2 (5 bases). This CDR3 is 15 amino acids long. The V end was cut by 2 bases, the J end by 3 bases, with 14 bases between. The V gene's germline CDR1 is SGHDT and CDR2 YYEEEE. In DNA, the CDR3 is TGTGCCAGCAGCTTTATGAAGCTAGCAGAAGAGACCCAGTACTTC. This sequence encodes CASSFMKLAEETQYF. Together with reference TRBV5-6 and TRBJ2-5, the CDR3 gives the full variable domain: DAGVTQSPTHLIKTRGQQVTLRCSPKSGHDTVSWYQQALGQGPQFIFQYYEEEERQRGNFPDRFSGHQFPNYSSELNVNALLLGDSALYLCASSFMKLAEETQYFGPGTRLLVL.

The CDR3 DNA reads TGTGCCAGCAGTGCCGTGGCGGGAGAGGGGCGAGAGACCCAGTACTTC. It codes for CASSAVAGEGRETQYF. V gene TRBV6-4 combines with J gene TRBJ2-5, with 7 bases lining up with TRBD2. J gave up 4 bases and V 4 bases, and 12 bases lay outside the gene matches. Germline V gene sequence: CDR1 MRHNA, CDR2 SNTAGT. This CDR3 region has 16 residues.

The J gene is TRBJ1-2, the V gene TRBV21-1; the table's TRBD1 call for D was not verified on the DNA. TRBV21-1 is an annotated pseudogene. This CDR3 region has 11 residues. The CDR3 DNA sequence: TGTGCCAGTGACAGTAACTATGGCTACACCTTC. Translated: CASDSNYGYTF.

The chain has TRBV10-3 and TRBJ2-4; 10 bases align to TRBD2. V trimming: 0 bases; J trimming: 4 bases; junction bases outside the gene matches: 6. Germline V gene sequence: CDR1 ENHRY, CDR2 SYGVKD. This CDR3 region has 17 residues. Here the CDR3 DNA reads TGTGCCATCAGTGAGTCCCCCTTAGCGGGAGGAAAAAACATTCAGTACTTC. Encoded protein: CAISESPLAGGKNIQYF.

The chain recombines TRBV28 with TRBJ2-7, with D possibly being TRBD2 (6 bases). The CDR3 consists of 15 residues. V lost 5 bases to trimming and J lost 3 bases, with 17 bases between them. Per germline, CDR1 MDHEN and CDR2 SYDVKM. CDR3 coding DNA: TGTGCCAGCAGTCCATTAGGGACTGGGATCTACGAGCAGTACTTC. Translated: CASSPLGTGIYEQYF.

This clone was recorded a few times. This chain links TRBV7-9 with TRBJ1-1; TRBD1 is a possible D gene (6 bases). Germline V gene data show CDR1 as SEHNR and CDR2 as FQNEAQ (reference sequence). CDR3 length equals 14 residues. Trimming removed 6 bases from V and 1 base from J, with 12 bases in between. The CDR3 DNA reads TGTGCCAGCAGATATGGACAGTCGAACACTGAAGCTTTCTTT. Residues: CASRYGQSNTEAFF.

The chain is built from TRBV7-2 and TRBJ1-5; D remains unclear. This CDR3 has 15 residues. CDR1 and CDR2 from the germline V gene are SGHTA and FQGNSA. V was clipped by 3 bases and J by 0 bases, with 9 bases between them. This chain's CDR3 is CASSLRRGSNQPQHF. The CDR3 DNA sequence: TGTGCCAGCAGCTTGAGACGCGGTAGCAATCAGCCCCAGCATTTT.

The chain uses TRBV4-1 and TRBJ2-1, with TRBD2 as a possible D gene (6 bases). The germline gives CDR1 MGHRA, CDR2 YSYEKL. The length of the CDR3 is 15 residues. Trimming removed 1 base from V and 9 bases from J, with 16 bases in between. DNA of the CDR3: TGCGCCAGCAGCCAAGTAGAACGGGAGTTCATTGAGCAGTTCTTC. The encoded protein is CASSQVEREFIEQFF.

CDR3 coding DNA: TGTGCCAGCAGCACGGACAGGGGAGGGACTGAAGCTTTCTTT. It codes for CASSTDRGGTEAFF. The V gene is TRBV13, the J gene TRBJ1-1, with TRBD1 identical over 9 bases. Germline-derived CDR1 and CDR2 are PRHDT and FYEKMQ (reference sequence). The CDR3 covers 14 residues. With 5 bases clipped from V and 5 bases from J, the junction kept 6 bases outside the gene matches.

The V call is TRBV5-1, the J call TRBJ2-3, with TRBD2 matching 7 bases. Germline values: CDR1 SGHRS, CDR2 YFSETQ. Trimming at V came to 2 bases and at J to 0 bases, leaving 6 bases not matched to a gene. CDR3 length: 16 residues. The CDR3 is CASSFPAGISTDTQYF. In DNA form, the CDR3 reads TGCGCCAGCAGCTTCCCAGCGGGAATCAGCACAGATACGCAGTATTTT.